This TCR beta chain was identified in a study of T cells after yellow fever vaccination. TCRdb re-called the 5' RACE reads with MiXCR, one entry per CDR3 protein. The sample records some 130,000 distinct CDR3 sequences, approximately 6.6% being singletons. J was trimmed by 9 bases and V by 5 bases; bases with no gene match: 13. CDR3 length: 15 residues. Per the germline V gene, CDR1 is SGHVS and CDR2 is FQNEAQ. The chain uses TRBV7-8 and TRBJ2-1, with 7 positions matching TRBD1. The input for sequencing was CD4+ T cells sorted from PBMCs, taken 10 days after the yellow fever booster vaccination. This TCR was sampled from a man aged 30 to 45 who received the YFV17D yellow fever vaccine. DNA of the CDR3: TGTGCCAGCAGCCTCGAGGACAGGTTTATAGTTGAGCAGTTCTTC. This translates into CASSLEDRFIVEQFF.